Each of the 8 T cell receptor beta chains below was sequenced from the same sample in a study of blood T cell repertoires in COVID-19. Assay used: immunoSEQ multiplex PCR; TCRdb lists only in-frame clones, some missing. The sample consists of about 190,000 clones, over 80% of them appearing once. Sequencing input: peripheral blood. The receptors derive from a middle-aged woman with acute or convalescent COVID-19.

The chain employs TRBV10-3 and TRBJ2-3; D remains unclear. CDR1 ENHRY and CDR2 SYGVKD come from the germline V gene. V was shortened by 5 bases and J by 4 bases, with 4 bases between the two germline ends. CDR3 length: 11 residues. The CDR3 nucleotides are TGTGCCATCAGTTCATCAGATACGCAGTATTTT. Protein: CAISSSDTQYF.

The chain recombines TRBV19 with TRBJ2-7; D is possibly TRBD1 (6 bases). The CDR3 has 14 residues. Trimming took 4 bases from V and 1 from J, leaving 11 bases between them. The germline CDR1 and CDR2 sequences are LNHDA and SQIVND (reference sequence). The CDR3 DNA is TGTGCCAGTAGTAGAGGACAGTTTTCCTACGAGCAGTACTTC. Protein sequence: CASSRGQFSYEQYF.

In its sample, this clone was seen once. The chain has TRBV10-2 and TRBJ1-1; tentative D call: TRBD1 (6 bases). Deletions cut 3 bases from V and 4 bases from J, with 24 bases between. This CDR3 has 18 residues. The germline gives CDR1 WSHSY, CDR2 SAAADI. Written as DNA, the CDR3 is TGCGCCAGCAGTGATAAGGAAAAGGGGGTAATCCGGAGCACTGAAGCTTTCTTT. Residues: CASSDKEKGVIRSTEAFF.

This chain connects TRBV29-1 to TRBJ1-1; D is unresolved. The CDR3 is made up of 10 amino acids. Trimming shortened V by 5 bases and J by 3 bases, and 4 bases separated the two germline ends. Germline-derived CDR1 and CDR2 are SQVTM and ANQGSEA. CDR3: CSVSHTEAFF. CDR3 in DNA: TGCAGCGTTTCTCACACTGAAGCTTTCTTT.

A note on this clone: A junction end diverges from the germline sequence, so it may reflect a read error. V gene TRBV29-1 combines with J gene TRBJ2-3; a possible D gene is TRBD2 (5 bases). The CDR3 runs 12 residues. Germline CDR1 is SQVTM and CDR2 is ANQGSEA. CDR3 residues: CSVEKVPGVGDF. The DNA of the CDR3 is TGCAGCGTTGAAAAGGTACCCGGGGTCGGAGATTTT.

The chain joins TRBV27 to TRBJ2-5, with 14 bases fitting TRBD2. The trim removed 10 bases at V and 5 bases at J, leaving 12 bases unmatched. Germline values: CDR1 MNHEY, CDR2 SMNVEV (reference sequence). The CDR3 loop spans 16 amino acids. CDR3 nucleotides: TGTGCCACCAAAGGGACTAGCGGGGGAACAGACGAGACCCAGTACTTC. It translates to CATKGTSGGTDETQYF.

The gene calls are TRBV28 and TRBJ2-1; the D gene is possibly TRBD1 (6 bases). Per the germline V gene, CDR1 is MDHEN and CDR2 is SYDVKM. V was shortened by 7 bases and J by 5 bases, with 15 bases between the two germline ends. The CDR3 runs to 14 residues. CDR3 sequence: CASKGFWDNNEQFF. The CDR3 region has the DNA TGTGCCAGCAAGGGCTTTTGGGACAACAATGAGCAGTTCTTC.

This chain connects TRBV6-1 to TRBJ1-5; D possibly corresponds to TRBD1 (6 bases). The CDR3 sequence is 16 residues long. V lost 3 bases and J lost 2, with 14 bases in between. The V gene's germline CDR1 is MNHNS and CDR2 SASEGT. The CDR3: CASSEAYTGRNQPQHF. The DNA of the CDR3 is TGTGCCAGCAGTGAGGCCTATACAGGGCGCAATCAGCCCCAGCATTTT.